A single sample is the source of the 8 T cell receptor beta chains below, sequenced in a study of cytomegalovirus exposure and HLA in healthy donors. The PCR contained 60 Vbeta and 13 Jbeta primers. Method: immunoSEQ multiplex PCR; TCRdb's copy keeps in-frame clones and lacks some. The repertoire consists of roughly 80,000 clones, with roughly 65% occurring once and the leading ten covering 4% to 4.5%. Sequenced: PBMCs. These receptor sequences come from a male donor in good health and CMV-seropositive.

This clone was seen a few times. This rearrangement joins TRBV7-9 to TRBJ2-5; TRBD1 is a possible D gene (5 bases). Trimming left V 4 bases short and J 5 bases short, with 17 bases between. Looked up from germline, CDR1 is SEHNR and CDR2 is FQNEAQ (reference sequence). This CDR3 is 15 amino acids long. CDR3 sequence: CASSSLEAGMETQYF. DNA for the CDR3: TGTGCCAGCAGCTCGTTAGAGGCAGGGATGGAGACCCAGTACTTC.

This clone has just one count. This sequence joins TRBV11-2 and TRBJ1-3, with 8 bases lining up with TRBD1. CDR3 length: 17 amino acids. Looked up from germline, CDR1 is SGHAT and CDR2 is FQNNGV. Trimming took 2 bases from V and 3 from J; bases not matched to a gene: 9. The CDR3 sequence is CASSLLRTGSFGNTIYF. The CDR3 DNA reads TGTGCCAGCAGCTTACTCCGGACAGGGAGTTTTGGAAACACCATATATTTT.

The CDR3 coding sequence is TGCAGCGTTGGGGGGGGAGCGGGAGCAAGCGAGCAGTACTTC. This codes for CSVGGGAGASEQYF. This chain links TRBV29-1 with TRBJ2-7, with TRBD2 identical over 8 bases. CDR3 size: 14 residues. The germline CDR1 and CDR2 sequences are SQVTM and ANQGSEA. V lost 4 bases to trimming and J lost 6 bases; unmatched junction nucleotides: 11.

The genes are TRBV5-4 and TRBJ2-5; 8 bases agree with TRBD1. The germline V gene encodes CDR1 SGHNT and CDR2 YYREEE (reference sequence). Trimming removed 0 bases from V and 4 bases from J; junction bases left unmatched: 8. CDR3 length equals 16 residues. The CDR3 loop reads CASSLEGQASLETQYF. CDR3 bases: TGTGCCAGCAGCTTGGAGGGACAGGCGAGTCTAGAGACCCAGTACTTC. Full variable domain (missing parts from reference TRBV5-4 and TRBJ2-5): ETGVTQSPTHLIKTRGQQVTLRCSSQSGHNTVSWYQQALGQGPQFIFQYYREEENGRGNFPPRFSGLQFPNYSSELNVNALELDDSALYLCASSLEGQASLETQYFGPGTRLLVL.

This chain links TRBV7-9 with TRBJ2-7; tentative D call: TRBD2 (5 bases). V was clipped by 3 bases and J by 0 bases, with 9 bases between them. Germline V gene lookup returns CDR1 SEHNR and CDR2 FQNEAQ (reference sequence). The CDR3 is 14 residues long. Here the CDR3 DNA reads TGTGCCAGCAGCTTCCAGCGGAGCTCCTACGAGCAGTACTTC. Protein: CASSFQRSSYEQYF.

This chain connects TRBV7-3 to TRBJ1-4, with 7 nucleotides matching TRBD1. This CDR3 has 17 residues. Germline V gives CDR1 SGHTA, CDR2 FQGTGA. With V trimmed by 2 bases and J by 3 bases, 9 bases remained unmatched. CDR3 DNA: TGTGCCAGCAGCTTATTAAGCCGGGGACAGCCTAATGAAAAACTGTTTTTT. Protein product: CASSLLSRGQPNEKLFF.

The V gene is TRBV10-3, the J gene TRBJ1-4; D ambiguous. The CDR3 is made up of 13 amino acids. Germline loops: CDR1 ENHRY, CDR2 SYGVKD. V lost 8 bases and J lost 7, with 14 bases in between. CDR3 DNA sequence: TGTGCCATCGGCGCTAGTGGGAGTGAAAAACTGTTTTTT. Its translation is CAIGASGSEKLFF.

J is TRBJ2-3 and V is TRBV5-4; D is ambiguous. Looked up from germline, CDR1 is SGHNT and CDR2 is YYREEE (reference sequence). V shed 0 bases and J shed 2 bases, with 4 bases lying between them. The CDR3 has 13 residues. The CDR3 DNA is TGTGCCAGCAGCTTGGACTTCACAGATACGCAGTATTTT. Translating gives CASSLDFTDTQYF.